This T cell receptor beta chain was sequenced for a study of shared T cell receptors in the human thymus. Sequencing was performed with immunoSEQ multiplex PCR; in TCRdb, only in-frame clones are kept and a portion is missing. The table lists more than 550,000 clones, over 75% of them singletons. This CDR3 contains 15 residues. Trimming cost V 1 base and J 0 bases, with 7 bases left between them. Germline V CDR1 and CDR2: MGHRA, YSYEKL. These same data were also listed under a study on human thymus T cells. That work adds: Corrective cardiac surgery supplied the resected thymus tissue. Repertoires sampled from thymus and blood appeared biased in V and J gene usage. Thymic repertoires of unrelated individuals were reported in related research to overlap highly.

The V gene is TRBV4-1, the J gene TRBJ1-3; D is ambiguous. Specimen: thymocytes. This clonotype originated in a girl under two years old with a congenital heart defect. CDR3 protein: CASSQGLRSGNTIYF. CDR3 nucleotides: TGCGCCAGCAGCCAAGGATTGCGCTCTGGAAACACCATATATTTT.